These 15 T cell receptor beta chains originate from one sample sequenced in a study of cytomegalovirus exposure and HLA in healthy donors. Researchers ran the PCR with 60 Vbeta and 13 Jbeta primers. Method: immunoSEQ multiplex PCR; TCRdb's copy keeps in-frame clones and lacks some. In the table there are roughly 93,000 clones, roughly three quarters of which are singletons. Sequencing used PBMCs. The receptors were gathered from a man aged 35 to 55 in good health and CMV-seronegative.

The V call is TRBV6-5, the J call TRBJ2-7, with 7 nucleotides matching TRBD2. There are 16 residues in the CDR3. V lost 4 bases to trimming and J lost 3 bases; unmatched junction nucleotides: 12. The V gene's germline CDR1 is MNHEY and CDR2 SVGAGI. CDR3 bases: TGTGCCAGCAGTTCCCTATTCGGGAGGTTCGTCTACGAGCAGTACTTC. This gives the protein CASSSLFGRFVYEQYF.

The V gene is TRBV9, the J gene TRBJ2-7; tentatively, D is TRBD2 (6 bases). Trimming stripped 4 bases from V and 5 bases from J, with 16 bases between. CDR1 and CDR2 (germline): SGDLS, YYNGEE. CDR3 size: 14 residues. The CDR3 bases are TGTGCCAGCAGCCCCGGGGAGGTGCAGAACGAGCAGTACTTC. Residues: CASSPGEVQNEQYF.

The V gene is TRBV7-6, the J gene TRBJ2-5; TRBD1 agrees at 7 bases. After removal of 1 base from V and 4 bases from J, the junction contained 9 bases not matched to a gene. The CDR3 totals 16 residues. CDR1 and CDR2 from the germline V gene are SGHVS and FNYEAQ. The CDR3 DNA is TGTGCCAGCAGCTTAGTCCCTCAGGGGGTTCGAGAGACCCAGTACTTC. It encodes CASSLVPQGVRETQYF.

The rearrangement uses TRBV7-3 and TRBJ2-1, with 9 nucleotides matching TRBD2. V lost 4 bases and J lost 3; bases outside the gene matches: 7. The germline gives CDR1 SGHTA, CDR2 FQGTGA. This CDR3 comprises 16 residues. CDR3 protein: CASSSQGGGGYNEQFF. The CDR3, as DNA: TGTGCCAGCAGCTCCCAGGGCGGGGGGGGCTACAATGAGCAGTTCTTC. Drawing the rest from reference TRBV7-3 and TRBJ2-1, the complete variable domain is GAGVSQTPSNKVTEKGKYVELRCDPISGHTALYWYRQSLGQGPEFLIYFQGTGAADDSGLPNDRFFAVRPEGSVSTLKIQRTERGDSAVYLCASSSQGGGGYNEQFFGPGTRLTVL.

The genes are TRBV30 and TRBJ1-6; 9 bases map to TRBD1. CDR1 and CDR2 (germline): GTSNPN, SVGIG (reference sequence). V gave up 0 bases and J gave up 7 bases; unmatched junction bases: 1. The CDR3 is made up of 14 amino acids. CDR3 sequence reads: CAWSVGQGNSPLHF. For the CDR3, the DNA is TGTGCCTGGAGTGTAGGACAGGGGAATTCACCCCTCCACTTT.

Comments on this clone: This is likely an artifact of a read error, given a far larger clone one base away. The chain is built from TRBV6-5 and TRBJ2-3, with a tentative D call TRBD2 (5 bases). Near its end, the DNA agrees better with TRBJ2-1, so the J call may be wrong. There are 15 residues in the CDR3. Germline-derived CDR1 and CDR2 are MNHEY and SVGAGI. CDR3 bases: TGTGCCAGCAGTTACGGAGAGCCGGGGTACAATGAGCAGTTCTTC. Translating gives CASSYGEPGYNEQFF.

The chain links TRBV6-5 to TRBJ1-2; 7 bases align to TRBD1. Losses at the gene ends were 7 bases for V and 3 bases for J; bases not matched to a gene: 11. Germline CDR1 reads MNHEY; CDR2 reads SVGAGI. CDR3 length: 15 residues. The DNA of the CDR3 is TGTGCCAGCATCGAAGACAGGGACAGCCACTATGGCTACACCTTC. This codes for CASIEDRDSHYGYTF.

The CDR3 loop is CASSGLPGQGGGNTIYF. The CDR3 DNA follows: TGTGCCAGTAGTGGATTACCGGGACAGGGAGGAGGAAACACCATATATTTT. The gene calls are TRBV19 and TRBJ1-3; TRBD1 matches at 9 bases. J gave up 4 bases and V 5 bases, and 12 bases lay outside the gene matches. Looked up from germline, CDR1 is LNHDA and CDR2 is SQIVND (reference sequence). The CDR3 is made up of 17 amino acids.

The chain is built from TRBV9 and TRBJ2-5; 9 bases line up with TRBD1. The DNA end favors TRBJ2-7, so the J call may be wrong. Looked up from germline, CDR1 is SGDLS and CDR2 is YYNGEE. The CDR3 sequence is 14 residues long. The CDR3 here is CASSAGTGHYEQYF. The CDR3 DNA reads TGTGCCAGCAGCGCAGGGACAGGGCACTACGAGCAGTACTTC.

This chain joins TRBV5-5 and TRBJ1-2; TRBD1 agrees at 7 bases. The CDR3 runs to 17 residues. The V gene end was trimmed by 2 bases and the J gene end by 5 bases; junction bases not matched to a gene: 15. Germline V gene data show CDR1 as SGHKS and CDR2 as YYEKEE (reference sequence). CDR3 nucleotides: TGTGCCAGCAGCTTTTCCGCCCCGGGACAGCGAAATTATGGCTACACCTTC. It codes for CASSFSAPGQRNYGYTF.

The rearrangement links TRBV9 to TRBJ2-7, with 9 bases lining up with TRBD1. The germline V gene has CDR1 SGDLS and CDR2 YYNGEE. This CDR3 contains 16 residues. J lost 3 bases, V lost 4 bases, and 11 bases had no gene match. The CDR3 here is CASSPWVGTGSYEQYF. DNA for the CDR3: TGTGCCAGCAGCCCCTGGGTGGGGACAGGGAGCTACGAGCAGTACTTC.

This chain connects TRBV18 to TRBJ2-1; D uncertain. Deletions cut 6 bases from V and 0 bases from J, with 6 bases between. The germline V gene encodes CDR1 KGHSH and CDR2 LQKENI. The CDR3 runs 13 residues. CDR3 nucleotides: TGTGCCAGCTCCCTGAGCTCCTACAATGAGCAGTTCTTC. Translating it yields CASSLSSYNEQFF. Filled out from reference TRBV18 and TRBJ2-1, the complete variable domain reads NAGVMQNPRHLVRRRGQEARLRCSPMKGHSHVYWYRQLPEEGLKFMVYLQKENIIDESGMPKERFSAEFPKEGPSILRIQQVVRGDSAAYFCASSLSSYNEQFFGPGTRLTVL.

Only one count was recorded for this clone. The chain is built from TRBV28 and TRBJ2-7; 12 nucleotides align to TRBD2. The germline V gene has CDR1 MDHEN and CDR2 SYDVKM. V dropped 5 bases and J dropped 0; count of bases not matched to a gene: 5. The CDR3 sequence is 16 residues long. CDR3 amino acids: CASSLTSGGPSYEQYF. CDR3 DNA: TGTGCCAGCAGTCTAACTAGCGGGGGGCCCTCCTACGAGCAGTACTTC. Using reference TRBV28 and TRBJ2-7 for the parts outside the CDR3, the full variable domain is DVKVTQSSRYLVKRTGEKVFLECVQDMDHENMFWYRQDPGLGLRLIYFSYDVKMKEKGDIPEGYSVSREKKERFSLILESASTNQTSMYLCASSLTSGGPSYEQYFGPGTRLTVT.

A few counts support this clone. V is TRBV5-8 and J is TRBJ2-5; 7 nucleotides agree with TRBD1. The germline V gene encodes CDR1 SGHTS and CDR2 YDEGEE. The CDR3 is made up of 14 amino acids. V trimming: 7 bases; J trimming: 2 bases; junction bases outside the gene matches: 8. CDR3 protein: CASPPTGIQETQYF. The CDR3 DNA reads TGTGCCAGCCCCCCGACAGGGATACAAGAGACCCAGTACTTC.

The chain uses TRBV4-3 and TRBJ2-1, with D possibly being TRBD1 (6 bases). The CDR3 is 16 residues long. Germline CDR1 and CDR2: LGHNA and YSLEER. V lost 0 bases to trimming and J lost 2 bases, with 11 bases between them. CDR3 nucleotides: TGCGCCAGCAGCCAAGATGGGCAGGGGCCCTACAATGAGCAGTTCTTC. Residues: CASSQDGQGPYNEQFF.